Sequencing of this TCR beta chain was carried out in a study of cytomegalovirus exposure and HLA in healthy donors. On this clone itself: As yet, its antigen is unknown.

The study's findings and limits: Cytomegalovirus-associated status was assigned to 164 TCR beta chains. A later analysis reportedly found fewer N-insertions in an Asian-associated ancestry cluster than the approximately 660-donor mean.

60 Vbeta and 13 Jbeta primers were used in PCR. Clones were read by immunoSEQ multiplex PCR, and TCRdb kept only the in-frame ones, dropping some. The sample shows roughly 200,000 clones, 65% to 90% of them seen only once. The V gene's germline CDR1 is SGHNT and CDR2 YYREEE (reference sequence). The CDR3 is 15 amino acids. V lost 4 bases to trimming and J lost 8 bases, with 21 bases between them. The sequence derives from a woman aged 25 to 39 in good health and CMV-seronegative. The V and J genes are TRBV5-4 and TRBJ1-2; no definite D call. The sequenced sample was PBMCs. Here the CDR3 reads CASSPRWQTESGYTF. In DNA, the CDR3 is TGTGCCAGCAGCCCTAGGTGGCAGACCGAGAGCGGCTACACCTTC.